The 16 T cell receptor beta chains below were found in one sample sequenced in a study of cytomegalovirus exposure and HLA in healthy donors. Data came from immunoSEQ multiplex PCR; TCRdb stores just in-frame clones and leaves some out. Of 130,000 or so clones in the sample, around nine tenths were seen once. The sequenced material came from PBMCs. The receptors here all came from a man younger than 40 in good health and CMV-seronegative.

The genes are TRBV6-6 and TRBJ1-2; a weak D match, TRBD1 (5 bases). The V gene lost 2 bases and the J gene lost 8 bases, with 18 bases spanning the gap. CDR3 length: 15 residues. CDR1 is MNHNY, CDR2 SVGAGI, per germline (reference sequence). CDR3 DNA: TGTGCCAGCAGTTACCTCTCGGCAGGGATGGAAGGCTACACCTTC. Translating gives CASSYLSAGMEGYTF.

The CDR3: CASSSIVGQANIQYF. In nucleotides, the CDR3 is TGTGCCAGCAGCTCAATCGTGGGGCAGGCGAACATTCAGTACTTC. This chain joins TRBV7-2 and TRBJ2-4; perhaps TRBD1 as D (5 bases). The CDR3 is made up of 15 amino acids. Trimming shortened V by 4 bases and J by 7 bases, and 17 bases separated the two germline ends. Per germline, CDR1 SGHTA and CDR2 FQGNSA.

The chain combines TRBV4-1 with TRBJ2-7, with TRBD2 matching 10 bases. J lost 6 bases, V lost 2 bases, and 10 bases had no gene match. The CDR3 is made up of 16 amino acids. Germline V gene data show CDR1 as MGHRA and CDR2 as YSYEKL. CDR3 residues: CASSQSTSSGGSEQYF. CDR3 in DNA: TGCGCCAGCAGCCAATCAACCTCTAGCGGGGGATCCGAGCAGTACTTC.

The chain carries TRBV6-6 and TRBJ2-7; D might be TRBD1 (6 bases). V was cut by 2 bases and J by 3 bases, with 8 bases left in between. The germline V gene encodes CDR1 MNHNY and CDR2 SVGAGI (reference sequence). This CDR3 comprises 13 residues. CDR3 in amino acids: CASSYQGYYEQYF. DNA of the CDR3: TGTGCCAGCAGTTACCAGGGGTACTACGAGCAGTACTTC.

The CDR3 reads CASSEYLGTPSTDTQYF. The CDR3 DNA reads TGTGCCAGCAGTGAATACTTAGGGACACCGAGCACAGATACGCAGTATTTT. The chain recombines TRBV6-1 with TRBJ2-3, with D maybe TRBD1 (6 bases). This CDR3 contains 17 residues. Germline CDR1 MNHNS, CDR2 SASEGT. V gave up 2 bases and J gave up 0 bases, with 15 bases separating them.

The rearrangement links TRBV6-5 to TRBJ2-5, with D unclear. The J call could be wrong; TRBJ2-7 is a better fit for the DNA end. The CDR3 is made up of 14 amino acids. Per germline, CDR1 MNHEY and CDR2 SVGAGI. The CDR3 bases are TGTGCCAGCAGTTTGACGTGGAGCTCCTACGAGCAGTACTTC. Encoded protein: CASSLTWSSYEQYF.

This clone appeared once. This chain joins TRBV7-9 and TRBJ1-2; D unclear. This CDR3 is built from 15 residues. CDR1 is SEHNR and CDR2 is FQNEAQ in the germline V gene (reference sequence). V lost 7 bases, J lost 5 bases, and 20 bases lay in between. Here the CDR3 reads CASIPLDSFEYGYTF. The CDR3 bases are TGTGCCAGCATCCCTCTTGACTCATTTGAATATGGCTACACCTTC.

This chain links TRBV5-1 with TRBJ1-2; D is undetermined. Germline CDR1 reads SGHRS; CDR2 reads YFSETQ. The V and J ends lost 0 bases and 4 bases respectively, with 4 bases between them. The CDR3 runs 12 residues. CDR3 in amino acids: CASSLGLYGYTF. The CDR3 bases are TGCGCCAGCAGCTTGGGACTCTATGGCTACACCTTC.

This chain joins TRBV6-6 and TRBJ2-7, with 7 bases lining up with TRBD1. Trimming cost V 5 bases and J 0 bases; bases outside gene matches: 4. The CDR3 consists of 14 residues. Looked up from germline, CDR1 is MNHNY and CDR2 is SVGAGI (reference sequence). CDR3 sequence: CASSNRGNSYEQYF. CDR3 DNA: TGTGCCAGCAGTAACAGGGGCAACTCCTACGAGCAGTACTTC.

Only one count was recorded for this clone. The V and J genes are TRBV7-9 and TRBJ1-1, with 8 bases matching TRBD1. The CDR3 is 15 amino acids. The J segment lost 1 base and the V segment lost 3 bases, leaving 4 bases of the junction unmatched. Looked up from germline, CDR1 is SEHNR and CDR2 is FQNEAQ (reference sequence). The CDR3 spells CASSFYGQGNTEAFF. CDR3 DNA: TGTGCCAGCAGCTTCTACGGACAGGGGAACACTGAAGCTTTCTTT.

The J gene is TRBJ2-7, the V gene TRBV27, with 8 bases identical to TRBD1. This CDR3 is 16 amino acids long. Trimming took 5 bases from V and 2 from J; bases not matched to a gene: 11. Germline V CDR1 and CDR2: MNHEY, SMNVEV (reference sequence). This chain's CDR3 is CASSKTGTGVPYEQYF. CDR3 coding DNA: TGTGCCAGCAGTAAGACCGGGACAGGAGTCCCCTACGAGCAGTACTTC.

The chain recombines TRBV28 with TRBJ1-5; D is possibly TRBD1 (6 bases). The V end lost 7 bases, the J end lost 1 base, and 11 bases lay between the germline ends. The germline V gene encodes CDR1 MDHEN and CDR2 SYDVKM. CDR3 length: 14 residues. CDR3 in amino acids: CASTTTGSNQPQHF. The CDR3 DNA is TGTGCCAGCACCACCACAGGGAGCAATCAGCCCCAGCATTTT.

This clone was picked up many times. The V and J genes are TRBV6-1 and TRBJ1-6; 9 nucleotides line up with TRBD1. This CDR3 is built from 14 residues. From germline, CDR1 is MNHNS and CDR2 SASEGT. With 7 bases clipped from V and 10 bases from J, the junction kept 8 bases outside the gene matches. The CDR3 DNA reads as TGTGCCAGCAATTCGGGGACAGGGCGATCACCCCTCCACTTT. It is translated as CASNSGTGRSPLHF.

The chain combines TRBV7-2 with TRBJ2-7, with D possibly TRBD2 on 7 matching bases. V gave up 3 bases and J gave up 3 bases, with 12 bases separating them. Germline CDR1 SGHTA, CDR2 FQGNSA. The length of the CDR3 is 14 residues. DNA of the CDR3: TGTGCCAGCAGCTTCGGTAGGGGGGGCTACGAGCAGTACTTC. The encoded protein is CASSFGRGGYEQYF.

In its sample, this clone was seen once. CDR3 coding DNA: TGTGCCAGCAACCTCCAGGGGGATAACGGGGAGCTGTTTTTT. Translated: CASNLQGDNGELFF. The chain couples TRBV6-4 to TRBJ2-2; TRBD1 matches at 7 bases. Germline CDR1 MRHNA, CDR2 SNTAGT. V shed 7 bases and J 7 bases; nucleotides not matched to a gene: 9. The CDR3 is made up of 14 amino acids.

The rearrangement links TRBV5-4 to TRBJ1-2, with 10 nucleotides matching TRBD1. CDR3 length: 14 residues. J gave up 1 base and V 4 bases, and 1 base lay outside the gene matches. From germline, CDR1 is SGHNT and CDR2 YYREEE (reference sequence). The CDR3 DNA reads TGTGCCAGCAGCCGGGACAGGGGTAACTATGGCTACACCTTC. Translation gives CASSRDRGNYGYTF. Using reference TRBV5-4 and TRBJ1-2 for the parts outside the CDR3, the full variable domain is ETGVTQSPTHLIKTRGQQVTLRCSSQSGHNTVSWYQQALGQGPQFIFQYYREEENGRGNFPPRFSGLQFPNYSSELNVNALELDDSALYLCASSRDRGNYGYTFGSGTRLTVV.